A selection of T cell receptor beta chains follows, all from one sample in a study of CD8 T cells in Susac syndrome. MiXCR, applied by TCRdb to the immunoSEQ multiplex PCR reads, yields one record per CDR3 protein. The table has over 100,000 distinct CDR3 sequences, roughly 90% seen once. The sample comprised CD8+ T cells from PBMCs. These receptors were taken from a human donor in good health. The CDR3 runs from the conserved cysteine through the conserved F or W. Each record gives: J gene, V gene, CDR3 length, D gene, clone size, CDR3 DNA, CDR3 protein. D genes are given only for firm matches. The listing skips clone size in some rows; elsewhere it reads once, few, many or a size class.

j_gene: TRBJ2-7; v_gene: TRBV6-1; len: 16; d_gene: TRBD2; abundance: once; CDR3nt: TGTGCCAGCAGCAGTGGGACTAGCGGGAGGGCCTACGAGCAGTACTTC; CDR3aa: CASSSGTSGRAYEQYF
j_gene: TRBJ1-5; v_gene: TRBV28; len: 14; d_gene: TRBD1; abundance: NA; CDR3nt: TGTGCCAGCAGCGCCACAGGGGAATGGAGGCCCCAGCATTTT; CDR3aa: CASSATGEWRPQHF
j_gene: TRBJ2-1; v_gene: TRBV29-1; len: 14; d_gene: TRBD2; abundance: once; CDR3nt: TGCAGCGTTGCCCCCGGGACTACGTACAATGAGCAGTTCTTC; CDR3aa: CSVAPGTTYNEQFF
j_gene: TRBJ1-1; v_gene: TRBV7-9; len: 15; d_gene: TRBD1; abundance: NA; CDR3nt: TGTGCCAGCAGCCAAACTACAGGGGAGAGGGCTGAAGCTTTCTTT; CDR3aa: CASSQTTGERAEAFF
j_gene: TRBJ1-5; v_gene: TRBV12-3/TRBV12-4; len: 14; d_gene: NA; abundance: NA; CDR3nt: TGTGCCAGCAGTTTGCAGAGTAGCAATCAGCCCCAGCATTTT; CDR3aa: CASSLQSSNQPQHF
j_gene: TRBJ2-3; v_gene: TRBV11-1; len: 13; d_gene: TRBD2; abundance: NA; CDR3nt: TGTGCCAGCAGCCCCATGGGAGGGCCCACGCAGTATTTT; CDR3aa: CASSPMGGPTQYF
j_gene: TRBJ1-2; v_gene: TRBV4-2; len: 16; d_gene: TRBD1; abundance: NA; CDR3nt: TGTGCCAGCAGCCCAATAACCGGGACAGGGACCTATGGCTACACCTTC; CDR3aa: CASSPITGTGTYGYTF
j_gene: TRBJ2-5; v_gene: TRBV5-1; len: 14; d_gene: TRBD1; abundance: NA; CDR3nt: TGCGCCAGCAGCTTGGACAGGGGGCAGGGGACCCAGTACTTC; CDR3aa: CASSLDRGQGTQYF
j_gene: TRBJ1-1; v_gene: TRBV29-1; len: 15; d_gene: NA; abundance: NA; CDR3nt: TGCAGCGTCCCCAGGGGTTTACAATTGAACACTGAAGCTTTCTTT; CDR3aa: CSVPRGLQLNTEAFF
j_gene: TRBJ1-2; v_gene: TRBV25-1; len: 17; d_gene: TRBD1; abundance: NA; CDR3nt: TGTGCCAGCAGTGACGTTATGCCCGGGACAGGGTCCCTTGGCTACACCTTC; CDR3aa: CASSDVMPGTGSLGYTF
j_gene: TRBJ1-1; v_gene: TRBV5-6; len: 16; d_gene: TRBD1; abundance: NA; CDR3nt: TGTGCCAGCATCTCCCGGTGGACAGGAGGCTTCACTGAAGCTTTCTTT; CDR3aa: CASISRWTGGFTEAFF
j_gene: TRBJ1-1; v_gene: TRBV7-2; len: 14; d_gene: NA; abundance: NA; CDR3nt: TGTGCCAGCAGCTTAGCCCTCAGGAACACTGAAGCTTTCTTT; CDR3aa: CASSLALRNTEAFF
j_gene: TRBJ2-4; v_gene: TRBV12-3/TRBV12-4; len: 15; d_gene: NA; abundance: NA; CDR3nt: TGTGCCAGCAGTTCTGCCGGGGAGTTCCCGGGCATTCAGTACTTC; CDR3aa: CASSSAGEFPGIQYF
j_gene: TRBJ2-1; v_gene: TRBV12-5; len: 13; d_gene: TRBD1; abundance: NA; CDR3nt: TGTGCTAGTGATTCAAACTGGGACAGAGCCCAGTTCTTC; CDR3aa: CASDSNWDRAQFF
j_gene: TRBJ2-1; v_gene: TRBV20-1; len: 14; d_gene: TRBD2; abundance: NA; CDR3nt: TGCAGTGCTAGAGATACTAGCGGAAACAATGAGCAGTTCTTC; CDR3aa: CSARDTSGNNEQFF
j_gene: TRBJ2-3; v_gene: TRBV6-5; len: 15; d_gene: NA; abundance: NA; CDR3nt: TGTGCCAGCAGTTACTCCCGCGGGGTCCGTGATACGCAGTATTTT; CDR3aa: CASSYSRGVRDTQYF
j_gene: TRBJ2-7; v_gene: TRBV7-9; len: 12; d_gene: NA; abundance: NA; CDR3nt: TGTGCCAGCAGCTCGGGCATGGGCGAGCAGTACTTC; CDR3aa: CASSSGMGEQYF
j_gene: TRBJ1-2; v_gene: TRBV20-1; len: 13; d_gene: NA; abundance: NA; CDR3nt: TGCAGTGCTAGAGATCAGACGGGGGGTGGCTACACCTTC; CDR3aa: CSARDQTGGGYTF
j_gene: TRBJ1-1; v_gene: TRBV20-1; len: 17; d_gene: NA; abundance: NA; CDR3nt: TGCAGTGCTAGACGTCTTACTAGGGGGGCCGGAGTCACTGAAGCTTTCTTT; CDR3aa: CSARRLTRGAGVTEAFF
j_gene: TRBJ1-1; v_gene: TRBV18; len: 17; d_gene: NA; abundance: NA; CDR3nt: TGTGCCAGCTCACCGAATGTTCTTCGCCCGGGGGTTACTGAAGCTTTCTTT; CDR3aa: CASSPNVLRPGVTEAFF
j_gene: TRBJ1-5; v_gene: TRBV5-1; len: 15; d_gene: NA; abundance: NA; CDR3nt: TGCGCCAGCAGCTCCCGGTTTGGGCGTAGACAGCCCCAGCATTTT; CDR3aa: CASSSRFGRRQPQHF
j_gene: TRBJ2-5; v_gene: TRBV2; len: 15; d_gene: NA; abundance: NA; CDR3nt: TGTGCCAGCAGGGAGACTAGTATCGGGCGGGAGACCCAGTACTTC; CDR3aa: CASRETSIGRETQYF
j_gene: TRBJ2-2; v_gene: TRBV7-8; len: 18; d_gene: NA; abundance: NA; CDR3nt: TGTGCCAGCAGCCGCTTTTCCGATTTTGGTTGGAACACCGGGGAGCTGTTTTTT; CDR3aa: CASSRFSDFGWNTGELFF
j_gene: TRBJ2-2; v_gene: TRBV11-2; len: 17; d_gene: TRBD2; abundance: NA; CDR3nt: TGTGCCAGCAGCTTAGAGTTTCTAGCGGGGTTCACCGGGGAGCTGTTTTTT; CDR3aa: CASSLEFLAGFTGELFF
j_gene: TRBJ2-1; v_gene: TRBV14; len: 15; d_gene: TRBD2; abundance: NA; CDR3nt: TGTGCCAGCAGGTCCGGGACTAGCGTCCGGGATGAGCAGTTCTTC; CDR3aa: CASRSGTSVRDEQFF
j_gene: TRBJ2-3; v_gene: TRBV10-3; len: 13; d_gene: TRBD2; abundance: NA; CDR3nt: TGTGCCATCAGTGACCTAGCGGGAGATACGCAGTATTTT; CDR3aa: CAISDLAGDTQYF
j_gene: TRBJ1-1; v_gene: TRBV29-1; len: 14; d_gene: NA; abundance: NA; CDR3nt: TGCAGCGTTGCAACTTCCACAGGGAACACTGAAGCTTTCTTT; CDR3aa: CSVATSTGNTEAFF
j_gene: TRBJ1-5; v_gene: TRBV20-1; len: 14; d_gene: NA; abundance: NA; CDR3nt: TGCAGTGCTCGGGACGGCAACGGCAATCAGCCCCAGCATTTT; CDR3aa: CSARDGNGNQPQHF
j_gene: TRBJ2-6; v_gene: TRBV7-9; len: 15; d_gene: NA; abundance: once; CDR3nt: TGTGCCAGCAGCTTAACCGCGATGCGAGCCAACGTCCTGACTTTC; CDR3aa: CASSLTAMRANVLTF
j_gene: TRBJ1-2; v_gene: TRBV27; len: 15; d_gene: TRBD1; abundance: NA; CDR3nt: TGTGCCAGCAGTCGAGGACAGGGAGGTAACTATGGCTACACCTTC; CDR3aa: CASSRGQGGNYGYTF
j_gene: TRBJ1-4; v_gene: TRBV7-9; len: 14; d_gene: NA; abundance: NA; CDR3nt: TGTGCCAGCAGCCCGCCGGGCAGGGATGAAAAACTGTTTTTT; CDR3aa: CASSPPGRDEKLFF
j_gene: TRBJ2-3; v_gene: TRBV4-2; len: 16; d_gene: TRBD2; abundance: NA; CDR3nt: TGTGCCAGCAGCCAAGAAGGCGGGGGGTACACAGATACGCAGTATTTT; CDR3aa: CASSQEGGGYTDTQYF
j_gene: TRBJ2-3; v_gene: TRBV12-3/TRBV12-4; len: 15; d_gene: NA; abundance: NA; CDR3nt: TGTGCCAGCAGTTTATGGGGGGCTAGCACAGATACGCAGTATTTT; CDR3aa: CASSLWGASTDTQYF
j_gene: TRBJ1-1; v_gene: TRBV18; len: 17; d_gene: NA; abundance: NA; CDR3nt: TGTGCCAGCTCACCACCGAATATCCAACAGCCGAACACTGAAGCTTTCTTT; CDR3aa: CASSPPNIQQPNTEAFF
j_gene: TRBJ2-5; v_gene: TRBV7-9; len: 15; d_gene: NA; abundance: NA; CDR3nt: TGTGCCAGCAGCTTAGAACGGGTTAGCGGAGAGACCCAGTACTTC; CDR3aa: CASSLERVSGETQYF
j_gene: TRBJ1-3; v_gene: TRBV18; len: 14; d_gene: NA; abundance: NA; CDR3nt: TGTGCCAGCTCGAGTGGCTACTCTGGAAACACCATATATTTT; CDR3aa: CASSSGYSGNTIYF
j_gene: TRBJ2-3; v_gene: TRBV5-1; len: 15; d_gene: TRBD2; abundance: NA; CDR3nt: TGCGCCAGCAGCCCACGGGGGGTAAGCACAGATACGCAGTATTTT; CDR3aa: CASSPRGVSTDTQYF
j_gene: TRBJ1-1; v_gene: TRBV29-1; len: 13; d_gene: NA; abundance: NA; CDR3nt: TGCAGCGTTGAAGCCGAGTTGAACACTGAAGCTTTCTTT; CDR3aa: CSVEAELNTEAFF
j_gene: TRBJ2-5; v_gene: TRBV20-1; len: 12; d_gene: NA; abundance: NA; CDR3nt: TGCAGTGCTAGTGACAGCCAAGAGACCCAGTACTTC; CDR3aa: CSASDSQETQYF
j_gene: TRBJ1-2; v_gene: TRBV29-1; len: 14; d_gene: NA; abundance: NA; CDR3nt: TGCAGCGTTGATTCAACCGGGACCCGGGGTGGCTACACCTTC; CDR3aa: CSVDSTGTRGGYTF
j_gene: TRBJ2-1; v_gene: TRBV2; len: 15; d_gene: TRBD2; abundance: NA; CDR3nt: TGTGCCAGCAGTGAAACCGGGACTAGCTTGAATGAGCAGTTCTTC; CDR3aa: CASSETGTSLNEQFF
j_gene: TRBJ2-1; v_gene: TRBV2; len: 15; d_gene: TRBD1; abundance: NA; CDR3nt: TGTGCCAGCAGTGTAGAGGACAGGGGAAGTAATGAGCAGTTCTTC; CDR3aa: CASSVEDRGSNEQFF
j_gene: TRBJ1-1; v_gene: TRBV20-1; len: 13; d_gene: NA; abundance: NA; CDR3nt: TGCAGTGCCCAAGGGGGGAGGGGAACTGAAGCTTTCTTT; CDR3aa: CSAQGGRGTEAFF
j_gene: TRBJ2-6; v_gene: TRBV2; len: 18; d_gene: NA; abundance: NA; CDR3nt: TGTGCCAGCAAAAGCGAACACTTGACAGGTTCTGGGGCCAACGTCCTGACTTTC; CDR3aa: CASKSEHLTGSGANVLTF
j_gene: TRBJ2-7; v_gene: TRBV11-2; len: 13; d_gene: TRBD1; abundance: NA; CDR3nt: TGTGCCAGCAGCATGACAGGGGGCTACGAGCAGTACTTC; CDR3aa: CASSMTGGYEQYF
j_gene: TRBJ2-5; v_gene: TRBV29-1; len: 14; d_gene: NA; abundance: once; CDR3nt: TGCAGCGCTGGAGCGGGCTCCACCCAAGAGACCCAGTACTTC; CDR3aa: CSAGAGSTQETQYF
j_gene: TRBJ2-7; v_gene: TRBV7-8; len: 14; d_gene: NA; abundance: NA; CDR3nt: TGTGCCAGCAGCTTAAGACGCAGCTCCTACGAGCAGTACTTC; CDR3aa: CASSLRRSSYEQYF
j_gene: TRBJ1-2; v_gene: TRBV9; len: 14; d_gene: TRBD1; abundance: NA; CDR3nt: TGTGCCAGCAGCGGCGCCGGGACAGGGTTTGGCTACACCTTC; CDR3aa: CASSGAGTGFGYTF
j_gene: TRBJ2-3; v_gene: TRBV7-9; len: 14; d_gene: TRBD1; abundance: NA; CDR3nt: TGTGCCAGCGAACAGGGGGCTAGCACAGATACGCAGTATTTT; CDR3aa: CASEQGASTDTQYF
j_gene: TRBJ2-3; v_gene: TRBV20-1; len: 15; d_gene: TRBD1; abundance: NA; CDR3nt: TGCAGTGCCTCAACCTGGACAGGGAGGACAGATACGCAGTATTTT; CDR3aa: CSASTWTGRTDTQYF
j_gene: TRBJ2-1; v_gene: TRBV27; len: 10; d_gene: NA; abundance: once; CDR3nt: TGTGCCAGCGGGTTACGGGAGCAGTTCTTC; CDR3aa: CASGLREQFF
j_gene: TRBJ1-5; v_gene: TRBV29-1; len: 13; d_gene: NA; abundance: NA; CDR3nt: TGCAGCGTTGAAGCAGGGCCAGGTCAGCCCCAGCATTTT; CDR3aa: CSVEAGPGQPQHF
j_gene: TRBJ2-7; v_gene: TRBV28; len: 12; d_gene: NA; abundance: NA; CDR3nt: TGTGCCAGCAGTTTGAGGGTTCCGTGGCAGTACTTC; CDR3aa: CASSLRVPWQYF
j_gene: TRBJ2-7; v_gene: TRBV12-3/TRBV12-4; len: 11; d_gene: NA; abundance: once; CDR3nt: TGTGCCAGCAAACAGGGCGGGGAGCAGTACTTC; CDR3aa: CASKQGGEQYF